The sequence of this TCR beta chain was determined in a study of T-cell memory formation after mild COVID-19. Study in general: Largely, the TCR clusters proved donor specific. General study findings and limits: Later expanders leaned CD4+, whereas clones that contracted between day 15 and 85 were balanced CD4/CD8.

Constant-segment primers were used for 5'RACE, and the resulting TCR alpha and TCR beta cDNA libraries carried sample barcodes and UMIs. MiXCR, run by TCRdb on the 5' RACE reads, gives a single entry per CDR3 protein. The sample lists roughly 560,000 distinct CDR3 sequences, around 21% occurring once. The V segment lost 6 bases and the J segment 7 bases; nucleotides outside the gene matches: 11. The germline V gene has CDR1 KGHSH and CDR2 LQKENI. CDR3 length: 14 residues. As for this clonotype: Its antigen is not identified.

The genes are TRBV18 and TRBJ2-7, with 8 bases identical to TRBD1. The sequencing sample was made of PBMCs or a T cell subset sorted from them (not recorded which). This receptor was obtained from an adult woman who had mild COVID-19 (a few samples of this study predate the infection). Cell type and time point are not known. The CDR3 region is CASSNLGTGVEQYF. The CDR3 nucleotides are TGTGCCAGCTCGAATTTAGGGACAGGCGTTGAGCAGTACTTC.